Presented here are 24 T cell receptor beta chains from one specimen sequenced in a study of blood T cell repertoires in COVID-19. The assay was immunoSEQ multiplex PCR, and TCRdb's table has in-frame clones only and misses some. Among fewer than 200,000 clones, 70% to 85% were seen once, and the ten largest hold 17%. Sequencing input: PBMCs or T cells enriched from blood (not recorded which). These TCRs come from a woman aged 45-65 years who had recovered from COVID-19.

V and J are TRBV5-1 and TRBJ2-3, with 10 bases aligning to TRBD2. V was pared by 4 bases and J by 4 bases, with 6 bases of the junction left unmatched. CDR1 and CDR2 from the germline V gene are SGHRS and YFSETQ. This CDR3 is built from 15 residues. CDR3 DNA: TGCGCCAGCAGCCCCAGAGCGGGAGGGCCAGATACGCAGTATTTT. Translated: CASSPRAGGPDTQYF.

J is TRBJ2-1 and V is TRBV24-1; 13 bases fit TRBD2. In germline, CDR1 is KGHDR, CDR2 SFDVKD. The CDR3 contains 16 residues. V trimming: 3 bases; J trimming: 7 bases; junction bases outside the gene matches: 5. CDR3 nucleotides: TGTGCCACCAGTGATCCCGGACTAGCGGGAGCGAATGAGCAGTTCTTC. This translates into CATSDPGLAGANEQFF.

This chain connects TRBV10-3 to TRBJ2-1; 13 bases map to TRBD2. From germline, CDR1 is ENHRY and CDR2 SYGVKD. The CDR3 is 15 residues long. The V and J ends lost 7 bases and 5 bases, in that order; junction bases with no gene match: 5. The CDR3 loop reads CAINQGTSGDNEQFF. The CDR3 DNA reads TGTGCCATCAATCAAGGGACTAGCGGGGACAATGAGCAGTTCTTC.

This sequence joins TRBV19 and TRBJ1-5, with TRBD1 identical over 10 bases. Trimming took 8 bases from V and 0 from J; bases not matched to a gene: 7. The CDR3 is 16 amino acids. Germline loops: CDR1 LNHDA, CDR2 SQIVND (reference sequence). The CDR3 loop reads CASAGQGPYSNQPQHF. CDR3 in DNA: TGTGCCAGTGCGGGACAGGGGCCTTATAGCAATCAGCCCCAGCATTTT.

The genes are TRBV7-3 and TRBJ2-2; D is undetermined. Between the trimmed V and J ends, which lost 1 base and 5 bases, there was a span of 8 bases. In germline, CDR1 is SGHTA, CDR2 FQGTGA. The CDR3 loop spans 14 amino acids. CDR3 DNA sequence: TGTGCCAGCAGCTTAAAGCCCAGGACCGGGGAGCTGTTTTTT. Encoded protein: CASSLKPRTGELFF. Together with reference TRBV7-3 and TRBJ2-2, the CDR3 gives the full variable domain: GAGVSQTPSNKVTEKGKYVELRCDPISGHTALYWYRQSLGQGPEFLIYFQGTGAADDSGLPNDRFFAVRPEGSVSTLKIQRTERGDSAVYLCASSLKPRTGELFFGEGSRLTVL.

In its sample, this clone was seen a few times. The chain combines TRBV7-3 with TRBJ2-1; 9 bases line up with TRBD2. The CDR3 has 15 residues. The germline V gene encodes CDR1 SGHTA and CDR2 FQGTGA. The junction had 4 bases not matched to a gene; V was cut back by 5 bases and J by 2 bases. The CDR3 loop is CASSLGTSTYNEQFF. The CDR3 DNA reads as TGTGCCAGCAGCCTGGGGACTAGCACCTACAATGAGCAGTTCTTC.

This rearrangement joins TRBV29-1 to TRBJ1-2, with 9 bases identical to TRBD1. Germline CDR1 reads SQVTM; CDR2 reads ANQGSEA. V lost 7 bases and J lost 1; bases outside the gene matches: 7. The CDR3 is 14 amino acids. CDR3 DNA: TGCAGCGCCAGGACAGGGGCAAATAACTATGGCTACACCTTC. Its translation is CSARTGANNYGYTF.

V gene TRBV4-2 combines with J gene TRBJ1-5; no firm D call. Germline V CDR1 and CDR2: LGHNA, YNFKEQ. The V end was cut by 0 bases, the J end by 7 bases, with 13 bases between. The CDR3 runs 15 residues. CDR3 residues: CASSQDEGGRQPQHF. The CDR3 DNA is TGTGCCAGCAGCCAAGACGAGGGCGGAAGGCAGCCCCAGCATTTT.

This clone appeared a few times. The chain employs TRBV27 and TRBJ1-2; D is undetermined. The CDR3 runs 13 residues. V gave up 6 bases and J gave up 2 bases, with 10 bases separating them. Germline-derived CDR1 and CDR2 are MNHEY and SMNVEV (reference sequence). CDR3 region: CASSRQENYGYTF. CDR3 DNA sequence: TGTGCCAGCAGCCGCCAGGAAAACTATGGCTACACCTTC.

The V gene is TRBV30, the J gene TRBJ1-2; a possible D gene is TRBD1 (5 bases). The CDR3 consists of 15 residues. V lost 1 base, J lost 8 bases, and 20 bases lay in between. Germline V CDR1 and CDR2: GTSNPN, SVGIG (reference sequence). CDR3 region: CAWSGSSIPGKGYTF. The CDR3 DNA sequence: TGTGCCTGGAGTGGCTCGTCGATCCCAGGGAAGGGCTACACCTTC.

This clone appeared once. V gene TRBV27 combines with J gene TRBJ2-7; D possibly corresponds to TRBD1 (6 bases). This CDR3 contains 12 residues. Germline CDR1 is MNHEY and CDR2 is SMNVEV (reference sequence). V lost 0 bases and J lost 6, with 6 bases in between. The CDR3 protein is CASSLSGGEQYF. The CDR3 bases are TGTGCCAGCAGTTTATCAGGGGGCGAGCAGTACTTC.

V is TRBV25-1 and J is TRBJ2-4; D call uncertain. Looked up from germline, CDR1 is MGHDK and CDR2 is SYGVNS. V was trimmed by 10 bases and J by 4 bases, leaving 5 bases between them. The CDR3 sequence is 10 residues long. CDR3 DNA sequence: TGTGCCACCAAAAAAAACATTCAGTACTTC. This gives the protein CATKKNIQYF. Using reference TRBV25-1 and TRBJ2-4 for the parts outside the CDR3, the full variable domain is EADIYQTPRYLVIGTGKKITLECSQTMGHDKMYWYQQDPGMELHLIHYSYGVNSTEKGDLSSESTVSRIRTEHFPLTLESARPSHTSQYLCATKKNIQYFGAGTRLSVL.

The chain employs TRBV2 and TRBJ2-1; no reliable D call. V lost 6 bases and J 0 bases, leaving 12 bases between the germline ends. Germline values: CDR1 SNHLY, CDR2 FYNNEI. This CDR3 has 15 amino acids. The CDR3 spells CASRTNTGSYNEQFF. CDR3 DNA: TGTGCCAGCAGAACCAACACGGGCTCCTACAATGAGCAGTTCTTC.

V gene TRBV7-8 combines with J gene TRBJ2-1; 9 bases line up with TRBD1. J was trimmed by 9 bases and V by 1 base; bases with no gene match: 7. The CDR3 runs to 15 residues. Per germline, CDR1 SGHVS and CDR2 FQNEAQ. CDR3 amino acids: CASSLGGTGTGEQFF. The CDR3 DNA reads as TGTGCCAGCAGCTTAGGTGGGACAGGGACGGGTGAGCAGTTCTTC.

The chain recombines TRBV7-2 with TRBJ1-2; D unclear. The V gene lost 5 bases and the J gene lost 7 bases, with 14 bases spanning the gap. Germline lookup yields CDR1 SGHTA and CDR2 FQGNSA. This CDR3 is built from 13 residues. The CDR3: CASSPGNPIGYTF. For the CDR3, the DNA is TGTGCCAGCAGCCCCGGGAACCCGATTGGCTACACCTTC.

CDR3 loop: CASSGQGARGEKLFF. CDR3 DNA sequence: TGTGCCAGCTCGGGACAGGGGGCGCGAGGTGAAAAACTGTTTTTT. The chain has TRBV6-5 and TRBJ1-4, with 12 bases matching TRBD1. Germline CDR1 MNHEY, CDR2 SVGAGI. The trim removed 8 bases at V and 7 bases at J, leaving 8 bases unmatched. CDR3 length: 15 amino acids.

The chain employs TRBV11-2 and TRBJ2-5; a weak D match, TRBD2 (6 bases). Germline V lookup: CDR1 SGHAT, CDR2 FQNNGV. V lost 2 bases to trimming and J lost 4 bases, with 26 bases between them. This CDR3 is 19 amino acids long. The CDR3 DNA sequence: TGTGCCAGCAGCTTATACCCCCGCCCGGAGAGGAGGGTCTCAGAGACCCAGTACTTC. Its translation: CASSLYPRPERRVSETQYF.

The genes are TRBV15 and TRBJ2-7, with TRBD2 matching 14 bases. Per germline, CDR1 LNHNV and CDR2 YYDKDF (reference sequence). This CDR3 is 15 amino acids long. Trimming at V came to 5 bases and at J to 4 bases, leaving 4 bases not matched to a gene. As DNA, the CDR3 is TGTGCCACCAGCCGGGGGACTAGCGGGAGTTACGAGCAGTACTTC. This gives the protein CATSRGTSGSYEQYF.

The chain combines TRBV19 with TRBJ1-2; tentative D call: TRBD1 (5 bases). Per the germline V gene, CDR1 is LNHDA and CDR2 is SQIVND (reference sequence). V lost 0 bases to trimming and J lost 2 bases, with 13 bases between them. This CDR3 is built from 16 residues. The CDR3 nucleotides read TGTGCCAGTAGTATAGAACCAGGGAATAGGAACTATGGCTACACCTTC. It encodes CASSIEPGNRNYGYTF.

The V and J genes are TRBV2 and TRBJ2-3; no firm D call. Germline V gene sequence: CDR1 SNHLY, CDR2 FYNNEI. The CDR3 is made up of 13 amino acids. V was clipped by 2 bases and J by 0 bases, with 3 bases between them. The DNA of the CDR3 is TGTGCCAGCAGTGAACCTAGCACAGATACGCAGTATTTT. Translated: CASSEPSTDTQYF. Based on the CDR3 plus reference TRBV2 and TRBJ2-3, the full variable domain is EPEVTQTPSHQVTQMGQEVILRCVPISNHLYFYWYRQILGQKVEFLVSFYNNEISEKSEIFDDQFSVERPDGSNFTLKIRSTKLEDSAMYFCASSEPSTDTQYFGPGTRLTVL.

V is TRBV5-6 and J is TRBJ2-1; 9 bases match TRBD1. V gave up 4 bases and J gave up 5 bases; unmatched junction bases: 10. Looked up from germline, CDR1 is SGHDT and CDR2 is YYEEEE. The CDR3 sequence is 16 residues long. In nucleotides, the CDR3 is TGTGCCAGCAGCCCGCGGAGGGGACAGGGTCACAATGAGCAGTTCTTC. Protein: CASSPRRGQGHNEQFF.

The gene calls are TRBV9 and TRBJ2-1; TRBD2 matches at 7 bases. From germline, CDR1 is SGDLS and CDR2 YYNGEE. Trimming cost V 6 bases and J 0 bases; bases outside gene matches: 9. The CDR3 has 16 amino acids. CDR3 coding DNA: TGTGCCAGCAAGGCGGGAGCTTTTAGCTCCTACAATGAGCAGTTCTTC. Protein: CASKAGAFSSYNEQFF.

The chain is built from TRBV27 and TRBJ2-1; D is unclear. The CDR3 extends over 12 amino acids. V was shortened by 6 bases and J by 4 bases, with 7 bases between the two germline ends. CDR1 is MNHEY, CDR2 SMNVEV, per germline (reference sequence). In nucleotides, the CDR3 is TGTGCCAGCAGCGAGAAATACAATGAGCAGTTCTTC. Its protein is CASSEKYNEQFF.

The chain has TRBV29-1 and TRBJ2-1; the D is unclear. The CDR3 is made up of 11 amino acids. The germline V gene has CDR1 SQVTM and CDR2 ANQGSEA. V lost 6 bases and J lost 8, with 11 bases in between. The CDR3 loop is CSVVVGYEQFF. DNA of the CDR3: TGCAGCGTCGTTGTCGGGTATGAGCAGTTCTTC.